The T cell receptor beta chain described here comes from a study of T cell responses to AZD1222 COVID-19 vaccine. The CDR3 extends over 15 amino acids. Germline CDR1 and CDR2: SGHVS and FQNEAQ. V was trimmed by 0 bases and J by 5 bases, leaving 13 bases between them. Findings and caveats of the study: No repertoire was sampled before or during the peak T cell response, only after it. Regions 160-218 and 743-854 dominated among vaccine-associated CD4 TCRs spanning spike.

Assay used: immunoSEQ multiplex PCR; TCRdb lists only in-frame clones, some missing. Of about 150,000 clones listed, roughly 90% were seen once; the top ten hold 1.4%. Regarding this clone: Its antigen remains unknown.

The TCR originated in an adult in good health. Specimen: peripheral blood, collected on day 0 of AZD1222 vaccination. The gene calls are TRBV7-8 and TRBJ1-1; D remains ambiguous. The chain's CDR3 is CASSLASGRRTEAFF. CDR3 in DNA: TGTGCCAGCAGCTTAGCGTCAGGCCGTCGGACTGAAGCTTTCTTT. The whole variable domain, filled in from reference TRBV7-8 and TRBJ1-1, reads GAGVSQSPRYKVAKRGQDVALRCDPISGHVSLFWYQQALGQGPEFLTYFQNEAQLDKSGLPSDRFFAERPEGSVSTLKIQRTQQEDSAVYLCASSLASGRRTEAFFGQGTRLTVV.